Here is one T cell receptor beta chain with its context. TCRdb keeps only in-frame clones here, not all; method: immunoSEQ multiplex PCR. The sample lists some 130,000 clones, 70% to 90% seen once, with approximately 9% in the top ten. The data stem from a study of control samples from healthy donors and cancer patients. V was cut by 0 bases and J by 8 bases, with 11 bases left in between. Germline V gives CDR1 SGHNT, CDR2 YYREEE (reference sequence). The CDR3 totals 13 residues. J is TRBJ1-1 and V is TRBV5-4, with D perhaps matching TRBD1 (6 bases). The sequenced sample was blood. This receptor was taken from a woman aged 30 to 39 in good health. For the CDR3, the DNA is TGTGCCAGCAGCTTGGCGGGGGCAGGAGAAGCTTTCTTT. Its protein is CASSLAGAGEAFF.